The 4 T cell receptor beta chains below were found in one sample sequenced in a study of a mutant IDH1 vaccine in newly diagnosed glioma. Their target antigens are unknown. Clones were read by immunoSEQ multiplex PCR, and TCRdb kept only the in-frame ones, dropping some. The sample shows more than 45,000 clones, 88% of them seen only once. The time point here: week 35, safety follow-up. Mutant IDH1 20-mer peptide, at 300 ug, made up each vaccine dose, with topical imiquimod. Here the sequenced sample was PBMCs, taken from a glioma patient whose treatment included an IDH1 peptide vaccine. The receptors were sampled from a woman aged 40 to 50 with glioma.

This clone has just one count. The V call is TRBV7-9, the J call TRBJ1-1; 9 bases map to TRBD1. The length of the CDR3 is 16 residues. V lost 8 bases to trimming and J lost 4 bases; unmatched junction nucleotides: 14. Germline V CDR1 and CDR2: SEHNR, FQNEAQ (reference sequence). This chain's CDR3 is CASWSPSGQGFTEAFF. CDR3 bases: TGTGCCAGCTGGAGCCCTTCAGGACAGGGGTTCACTGAAGCTTTCTTT.

The V and J genes are TRBV27 and TRBJ1-4; a weak D match, TRBD1 (6 bases). In germline, CDR1 is MNHEY, CDR2 SMNVEV (reference sequence). V lost 8 bases, J lost 7 bases, and 20 bases lay in between. The CDR3 extends over 15 amino acids. DNA for the CDR3: TGTGCCAGCCTGGGGGGGGCGCCAATAATTGAAAAACTGTTTTTT. It yields the protein CASLGGAPIIEKLFF.

The chain uses TRBV4-1 and TRBJ2-2; D is uncertain. Germline V lookup: CDR1 MGHRA, CDR2 YSYEKL. The CDR3 runs to 16 residues. Trimming took 5 bases from V and 7 from J, leaving 20 bases between them. CDR3 in amino acids: CASSNRVLSSNGELFF. For the CDR3, the DNA is TGCGCCAGCAGCAACCGGGTCCTCTCTTCAAACGGGGAGCTGTTTTTT.

The chain joins TRBV18 to TRBJ1-4, with 7 nucleotides matching TRBD1. This CDR3 region has 15 residues. V lost 3 bases, J lost 6 bases, and 7 bases stayed unmatched. CDR1 is KGHSH and CDR2 is LQKENI in the germline V gene. The CDR3 DNA reads TGTGCCAGCTCACCGACCCTCGGGACAGATGAAAAACTGTTTTTT. Translating gives CASSPTLGTDEKLFF.